Sequencing of this T cell receptor (beta chain) was carried out in a study of shared clonotypes between healthy human individuals. CD45RO-negative cells were positively selected for CCR7, leaving out terminally differentiated effector memory CD45RA+ cells. Profiling relied on immunoSEQ multiplex PCR, and the TCRdb table lists in-frame clones only, not all of them. Of hundreds of thousands of clones in the sample, approximately 96% were seen once. Trimming pared 0 bases from V and 5 bases from J, leaving 11 bases between. CDR3 length: 14 amino acids. Per the germline V gene, CDR1 is SGHDT and CDR2 is YYEEEE.

Source material: naive CD8+ T cells sorted from blood. This clonotype was obtained from a woman under 40 in good health. V and J are TRBV5-6 and TRBJ2-5; no clear D. CDR3 in amino acids: CASSLEMLRETQYF. Here the CDR3 DNA reads TGTGCCAGCAGCTTGGAAATGCTCAGGGAGACCCAGTACTTC.